This T cell receptor (beta chain) was profiled in a study of blood T cell repertoires in COVID-19. Study information: The United States, Italy and Spain supplied acute and convalescent COVID-19 samples. The analysed material was cDNA or gDNA that came from T cells, B-cell-depleted T cells, or PBMCs.

This study enrolled people aged about 18 to 100 from about two dozen US geographic areas. The study assigned cohorts using participant-reported clinical history. Produced via immunoSEQ multiplex PCR; TCRdb's table is partial and in-frame only. The table lists roughly 400,000 clones, roughly nine tenths of them singletons. The junction had 3 bases not matched to a gene; V was cut back by 1 base and J by 0 bases. From germline, CDR1 is SGHAT and CDR2 FQNNGV. The length of the CDR3 is 15 residues. The sequenced material came from PBMCs or T cells enriched from blood (not recorded which). The chain uses TRBV11-2 and TRBJ2-7; 7 nucleotides match TRBD2. The receptor was derived from a man aged 25-40 years who had recovered from COVID-19. The CDR3 loop is CASSLAGGPSYEQYF. The CDR3 coding sequence is TGTGCCAGCAGCTTAGCGGGAGGTCCCTCCTACGAGCAGTACTTC.